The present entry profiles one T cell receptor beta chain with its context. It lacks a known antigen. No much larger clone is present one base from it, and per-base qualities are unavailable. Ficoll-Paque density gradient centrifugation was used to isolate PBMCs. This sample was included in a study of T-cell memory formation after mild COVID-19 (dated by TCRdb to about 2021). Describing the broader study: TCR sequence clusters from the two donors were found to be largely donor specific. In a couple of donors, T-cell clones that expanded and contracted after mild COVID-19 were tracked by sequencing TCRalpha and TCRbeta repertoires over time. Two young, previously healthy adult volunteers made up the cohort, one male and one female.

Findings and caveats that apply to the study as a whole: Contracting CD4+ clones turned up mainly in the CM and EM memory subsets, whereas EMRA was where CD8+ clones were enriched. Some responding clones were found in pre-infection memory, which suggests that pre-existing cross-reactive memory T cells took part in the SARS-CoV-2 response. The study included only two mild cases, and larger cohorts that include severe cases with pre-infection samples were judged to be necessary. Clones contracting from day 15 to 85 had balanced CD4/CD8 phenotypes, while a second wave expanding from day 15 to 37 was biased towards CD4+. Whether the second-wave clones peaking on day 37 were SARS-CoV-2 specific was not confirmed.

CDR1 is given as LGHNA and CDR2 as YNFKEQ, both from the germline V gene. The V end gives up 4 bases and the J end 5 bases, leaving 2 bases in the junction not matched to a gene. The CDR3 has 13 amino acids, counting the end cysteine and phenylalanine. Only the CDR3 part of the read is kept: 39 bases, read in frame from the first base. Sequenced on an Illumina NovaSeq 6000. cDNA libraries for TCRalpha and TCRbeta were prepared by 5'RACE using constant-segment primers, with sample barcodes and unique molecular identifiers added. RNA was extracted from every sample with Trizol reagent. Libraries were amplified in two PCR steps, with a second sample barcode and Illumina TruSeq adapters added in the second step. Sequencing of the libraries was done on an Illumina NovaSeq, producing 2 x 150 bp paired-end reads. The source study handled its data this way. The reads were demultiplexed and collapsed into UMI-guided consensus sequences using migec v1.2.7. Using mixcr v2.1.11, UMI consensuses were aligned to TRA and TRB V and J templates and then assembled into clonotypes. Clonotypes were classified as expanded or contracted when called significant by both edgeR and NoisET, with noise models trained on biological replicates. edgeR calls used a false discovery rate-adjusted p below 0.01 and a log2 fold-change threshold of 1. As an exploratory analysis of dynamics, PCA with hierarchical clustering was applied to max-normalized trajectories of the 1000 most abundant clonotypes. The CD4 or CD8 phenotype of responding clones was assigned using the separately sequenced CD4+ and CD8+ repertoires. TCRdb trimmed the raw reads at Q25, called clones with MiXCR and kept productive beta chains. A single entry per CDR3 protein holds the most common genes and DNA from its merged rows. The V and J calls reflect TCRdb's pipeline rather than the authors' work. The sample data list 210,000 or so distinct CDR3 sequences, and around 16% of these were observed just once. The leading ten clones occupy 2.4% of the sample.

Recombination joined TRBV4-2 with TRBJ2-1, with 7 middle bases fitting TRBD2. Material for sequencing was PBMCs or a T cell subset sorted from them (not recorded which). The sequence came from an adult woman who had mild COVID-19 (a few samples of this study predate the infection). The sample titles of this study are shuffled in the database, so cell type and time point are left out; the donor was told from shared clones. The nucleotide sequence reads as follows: TGTGCCAGCAGCCCGCTAGCGGACAATGAGCAGTTCTTC. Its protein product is CASSPLADNEQFF.